This TCR beta chain was captured in a study of shared clonotypes between healthy human individuals. Germline loops: CDR1 MGHRA, CDR2 YSYEKL. Between the trimmed V and J ends, which lost 4 bases and 0 bases, there was a span of 13 bases. The CDR3 spans 16 residues. Sequencing used immunoSEQ multiplex PCR; TCRdb keeps in-frame clones, though not all of them. The table has fewer than 2.5 million clones, 93% seen once. Sequencing used naive CD4+ T cells from PBMCs. The subset: CD45RA+ positively selected. The chain is built from TRBV4-1 and TRBJ2-1; weak D call: TRBD2 (6 bases). The source is a man aged 18 to 30 in good health. Some clones in this sample may be carry-over from other donors' samples. The CDR3 region has the DNA TGCGCCAGCAGCCCTCTAGCGCTGAGCTCCTACAATGAGCAGTTCTTC. This codes for CASSPLALSSYNEQFF.